The 29 T cell receptor beta chains presented below share a single source sample, sequenced in a study of T cell repertoires in cytomegalovirus infection. No antigens are known for them. TCRdb called the reads again in MiXCR, with one record for every CDR3 protein. The repertoire has about 60,000 distinct CDR3 sequences, over 15% of them found once; the top ten carry roughly two thirds. The input for sequencing was CD8+ T cells from cultured PBMCs, taken from culture after CMV antigen stimulation. The receptors were sampled from a human donor in good health (CMV status not recorded). Some clones in this sample may be carry-over from other donors' samples.

This clonotype has just a few counts. The chain combines TRBV7-2 with TRBJ2-7, with no clear D. The length of the CDR3 is 15 residues. V shed 6 bases and J shed 0 bases, with 15 bases lying between them. CDR1 and CDR2 from the germline V gene are SGHTA and FQGNSA. This chain's CDR3 is CASSPGPSLSYEQYF. The CDR3 DNA sequence: TGTGCCAGCAGTCCGGGCCCTTCCCTCTCCTACGAGCAGTACTTC.

The V call is TRBV4-3, the J call TRBJ2-1; D gene ambiguous. V dropped 3 bases and J dropped 7 bases, with 13 bases sitting between them. Looked up from germline, CDR1 is LGHNA and CDR2 is YSLEER. This CDR3 is built from 14 residues. In DNA form, the CDR3 reads TGCGCCAGCAGCCACGGGTTACCTGGGAATGAGCAGTTCTTC. It is translated as CASSHGLPGNEQFF.

This chain connects TRBV7-2 to TRBJ1-6; D gene uncertain. V lost 4 bases to trimming and J lost 7 bases, with 14 bases between them. CDR1 and CDR2 (germline): SGHTA, FQGNSA. The CDR3 runs to 15 residues. Here the CDR3 reads CASSSDLVGNSPLHF. In nucleotides, the CDR3 is TGTGCCAGCAGCTCGGACCTCGTGGGCAATTCACCCCTCCACTTT.

The V gene is TRBV10-3, the J gene TRBJ1-1, with 10 bases identical to TRBD1. CDR3 length equals 15 residues. CDR1 and CDR2 (germline): ENHRY, SYGVKD. The trim removed 4 bases at V and 3 bases at J, leaving 5 bases unmatched. The CDR3 sequence is CAISGRTGGYTEAFF. CDR3 sequence (DNA): TGTGCCATCAGTGGCCGGACAGGGGGTTACACTGAAGCTTTCTTT.

The chain uses TRBV7-2 and TRBJ2-7; weak D call: TRBD2 (5 bases). The CDR3 covers 15 residues. Germline assignment: CDR1 SGHTA and CDR2 FQGNSA. Trimming pared 5 bases from V and 1 base from J, leaving 15 bases between. The CDR3 reads CASSPRVGGSYEQYF. The DNA of the CDR3 is TGTGCCAGCAGCCCCCGGGTCGGCGGGTCCTACGAGCAGTACTTC.

This clonotype has a count of ten or more. V gene TRBV13 combines with J gene TRBJ1-2; 8 bases are shared with TRBD1. Trimming took 4 bases from V and 5 from J; bases not matched to a gene: 6. Germline lookup yields CDR1 PRHDT and CDR2 FYEKMQ (reference sequence). The CDR3 sequence is 14 residues long. The CDR3 DNA is TGTGCCAGCAGCTACGGGACAGGACCTTATGGCTACACCTTC. Its protein is CASSYGTGPYGYTF.

The rearrangement joins TRBV10-2 to TRBJ1-1; no clear D gene. Trimming took off 3 bases at V and 0 bases at J, with 20 bases between the two ends. Germline CDR1 reads WSHSY; CDR2 reads SAAADI. The CDR3 covers 18 residues. As DNA, the CDR3 is TGCGCCAGCAGTGACAAGCTGAATCGCAGGACTTTGAACACTGAAGCTTTCTTT. It translates to CASSDKLNRRTLNTEAFF.

The rearrangement uses TRBV11-2 and TRBJ2-1; 11 nucleotides agree with TRBD2. With V trimmed by 5 bases and J by 0 bases, 6 bases remained unmatched. Germline CDR1 and CDR2: SGHAT and FQNNGV. The CDR3 loop spans 17 amino acids. The CDR3: CASSPTSGGPSYNEQFF. CDR3 DNA sequence: TGTGCCAGCAGCCCAACTAGCGGGGGACCCTCCTACAATGAGCAGTTCTTC.

The gene calls are TRBV12-3 or TRBV12-4 and TRBJ2-7; perhaps TRBD2 as D (6 bases). Between the trimmed V and J ends, which lost 5 bases and 6 bases, there was a span of 17 bases. The CDR3 has 14 amino acids. CDR3 sequence: CASSTGTYGSEQYF. Written as DNA, the CDR3 is TGTGCCAGCAGTACCGGGACTTACGGATCCGAGCAGTACTTC.

CDR3 amino acids: CASSGGMTYNEQFF. The CDR3 bases are TGTGCCAGCAGTGGCGGAATGACCTACAATGAGCAGTTCTTC. The V and J genes are TRBV6-6 and TRBJ2-1, with D unclear. CDR3 length: 14 amino acids. Germline V lookup: CDR1 MNHNY, CDR2 SVGAGI (reference sequence). Trimming pared 5 bases from V and 2 bases from J, leaving 10 bases between.

The chain couples TRBV6-2 or TRBV6-3 to TRBJ2-7; a possible D gene is TRBD1 (6 bases). V lost 0 bases to trimming and J lost 6 bases, with 12 bases between them. This CDR3 comprises 14 residues. CDR1 and CDR2 (germline): MNHEY, SVGEGT. Here the CDR3 DNA reads TGTGCCAGCAGTTACTCGGGACAAGGCGCCGAGCAGTACTTC. Protein: CASSYSGQGAEQYF.

This clonotype was seen repeatedly, ten times or more. This sequence joins TRBV7-2 and TRBJ2-3; D gene uncertain. V lost 3 bases and J lost 4, with 8 bases in between. CDR1 and CDR2 from the germline V gene are SGHTA and FQGNSA. CDR3 length equals 13 residues. The CDR3 bases are TGTGCCAGCAGCTTTGGGAATCCAGATACGCAGTATTTT. Translation: CASSFGNPDTQYF.

This clonotype turned up a few times. This sequence joins TRBV7-6 and TRBJ2-7, with D possibly TRBD2 on 5 matching bases. V was clipped by 3 bases and J by 5 bases, with 11 bases between them. The CDR3 covers 13 residues. Germline V gene data show CDR1 as SGHVS and CDR2 as FNYEAQ. CDR3 residues: CASSFAPGNEQYF. CDR3 coding DNA: TGTGCCAGCAGCTTTGCCCCGGGGAACGAGCAGTACTTC. Full variable domain (rest looked up from reference TRBV7-6 and TRBJ2-7): GAGVSQSPRYKVTKRGQDVALRCDPISGHVSLYWYRQALGQGPEFLTYFNYEAQQDKSGLPNDRFSAERPEGSISTLTIQRTEQRDSAMYRCASSFAPGNEQYFGPGTRLTVT.

This clonotype appeared a few times. This rearrangement joins TRBV7-2 to TRBJ1-5; tentative D call: TRBD1 (5 bases). The CDR3 has 15 residues. V gave up 5 bases and J gave up 8 bases, with 19 bases separating them. Germline V gene sequence: CDR1 SGHTA, CDR2 FQGNSA. In DNA form, the CDR3 reads TGTGCCAGCAGCCACCAACACCGGGACCTAAAGCCCCAGCATTTT. This gives the protein CASSHQHRDLKPQHF.

This chain connects TRBV7-9 to TRBJ2-7, with D tentatively TRBD1 (5 bases). V was clipped by 6 bases and J by 0 bases, with 12 bases between them. The CDR3 contains 14 residues. The germline V gene encodes CDR1 SEHNR and CDR2 FQNEAQ (reference sequence). The CDR3, as DNA: TGTGCCAGCAGTTCCATGGACACCTCCTACGAGCAGTACTTC. It translates to CASSSMDTSYEQYF.

The chain couples TRBV7-2 to TRBJ2-1; 9 bases are a match to TRBD1. Per germline, CDR1 SGHTA and CDR2 FQGNSA. This CDR3 comprises 14 residues. The junction had 3 bases not matched to a gene; V was cut back by 3 bases and J by 6 bases. DNA for the CDR3: TGTGCCAGCAGCTTCGGGACAGGGATCAATGAGCAGTTCTTC. Protein product: CASSFGTGINEQFF.

The genes are TRBV7-2 and TRBJ2-3; D call uncertain. This CDR3 region has 13 residues. The germline V gene encodes CDR1 SGHTA and CDR2 FQGNSA. Trimming took off 2 bases at V and 4 bases at J, with 7 bases between the two ends. The DNA of the CDR3 is TGTGCCAGCAGCTTAAGAAATGCAGATACGCAGTATTTT. Translating it yields CASSLRNADTQYF.

This clonotype was recorded a few times. The V call is TRBV12-3 or TRBV12-4, the J call TRBJ2-3, with D possibly TRBD2 on 6 matching bases. This CDR3 has 14 amino acids. V was pared by 4 bases and J by 1 base, with 9 bases between. The DNA for the CDR3 is TGTGCCAGCAGTTACGCTAGCGGCACAGATACGCAGTATTTT. Translating it yields CASSYASGTDTQYF.

The chain recombines TRBV12-3 or TRBV12-4 with TRBJ2-1, with unresolved D. This CDR3 has 14 residues. Trimming pared 8 bases from V and 4 bases from J, leaving 15 bases between. The CDR3 DNA follows: TGTGCCAGCCGCCCTTCAGGAGCATACAATGAGCAGTTCTTC. This translates into CASRPSGAYNEQFF.

This clonotype was counted a few times. V and J are TRBV7-8 and TRBJ1-1, with 9 bases that match TRBD1. Per germline, CDR1 SGHVS and CDR2 FQNEAQ. V was clipped by 3 bases and J by 4 bases; unmatched bases: 6. The CDR3 runs to 15 residues. The DNA of the CDR3 is TGTGCCAGCAGCTTTGACAGGGGGTCCCGCACTGAAGCTTTCTTT. This encodes CASSFDRGSRTEAFF.

This chain joins TRBV6-5 and TRBJ2-3, with 9 bases lining up with TRBD2. Germline CDR1 reads MNHEY; CDR2 reads SVGAGI. Trimming cost V 4 bases and J 4 bases; bases outside gene matches: 12. CDR3 size: 17 residues. The CDR3 bases are TGTGCCAGCAGTTCACCAACCAAGCGGGGGGCCCCAGATACGCAGTATTTT. Its protein product is CASSSPTKRGAPDTQYF.

This clonotype was recorded a few times. The rearrangement uses TRBV6-5 and TRBJ2-2; TRBD1 matches at 7 bases. This CDR3 comprises 17 residues. Germline V gene lookup returns CDR1 MNHEY and CDR2 SVGAGI. Trimming removed 4 bases from V and 0 bases from J; junction bases left unmatched: 8. This chain's CDR3 is CASSFGQARPNTGELFF. Here the CDR3 DNA reads TGTGCCAGCAGTTTCGGACAGGCGCGTCCGAACACCGGGGAGCTGTTTTTT.

The rearrangement uses TRBV7-6 and TRBJ2-1; D may match TRBD1 or TRBD2 (5 bases each). V was pared by 3 bases and J by 8 bases, with 14 bases between. This CDR3 contains 14 residues. The germline V gene has CDR1 SGHVS and CDR2 FNYEAQ. CDR3 in DNA: TGTGCCAGCAGCTTGGATGAGGGGTTGGATGAGCAGTTCTTC. Its protein product is CASSLDEGLDEQFF.

This chain connects TRBV4-1 to TRBJ1-4; D not resolved. The V end lost 1 base, the J end lost 7 bases, and 13 bases lay between the germline ends. CDR3 length equals 15 residues. Per germline, CDR1 MGHRA and CDR2 YSYEKL. The CDR3 DNA is TGCGCCAGCAGCCAAGGTTTCGAGGAGCGTGAAAAACTGTTTTTT. Translation gives CASSQGFEEREKLFF.

The chain couples TRBV12-3 or TRBV12-4 to TRBJ2-3; 12 bases match TRBD2. This CDR3 spans 16 amino acids. V shed 6 bases, J shed 6 bases, and the junction held 10 bases outside the gene matches. CDR3 region: CASRVTSGGPGDTQYF. The CDR3 nucleotides are TGTGCCAGCAGAGTGACTAGCGGGGGACCCGGGGATACGCAGTATTTT.

The rearrangement joins TRBV11-1 to TRBJ1-1, with D uncertain. Between the trimmed V and J ends, which lost 3 bases and 4 bases, there was a span of 9 bases. Germline V gene sequence: CDR1 SGHAT, CDR2 FQDESV (reference sequence). The length of the CDR3 is 13 residues. The CDR3 is CASSFPGSTEAFF. The CDR3 DNA follows: TGTGCCAGCAGCTTCCCTGGTAGCACTGAAGCTTTCTTT.

The chain uses TRBV7-3 and TRBJ2-3; 9 bases map to TRBD1. The CDR3 loop spans 15 amino acids. The ends lost 3 bases at V and 2 bases at J; junction bases unmatched: 3. CDR1 and CDR2 (germline): SGHTA, FQGTGA. CDR3 bases: TGTGCCAGCAGCTTCGGGACAGGGAACACAGATACGCAGTATTTT. It is translated as CASSFGTGNTDTQYF.

This clonotype has only a few counts. This rearrangement joins TRBV6-1 to TRBJ1-2; maybe TRBD1 (5 bases). Looked up from germline, CDR1 is MNHNS and CDR2 is SASEGT. Deletions cut 7 bases from V and 8 bases from J, with 26 bases between. CDR3 length equals 16 residues. CDR3 sequence reads: CASTREPDRKARGYTF. CDR3 sequence (DNA): TGTGCCAGCACCAGAGAACCAGACAGAAAGGCAAGGGGCTACACCTTC.

In nucleotides, the CDR3 is TGTGCCAGCAGCTTTGTACTCAAGGGAGATACGCAGTATTTT. Amino acids: CASSFVLKGDTQYF. The J gene is TRBJ2-3, the V gene TRBV7-6, with no clear D. The CDR3 sequence is 14 residues long. CDR1 is SGHVS and CDR2 is FNYEAQ in the germline V gene. The V end was cut by 3 bases, the J end by 5 bases, with 12 bases between.